This is a list of T cell receptor beta chains from one sample in a study of blood T cell repertoires in COVID-19. TCRdb's table, derived via immunoSEQ multiplex PCR, lists solely in-frame clones and lacks some. This table holds 30,000 to 50,000 clones, about 90% found once. Sequencing used peripheral blood. These receptors were taken from a man aged 50-59 years with active or convalescent COVID-19. CDR3s include the opening cysteine and the closing phenylalanine or tryptophan. The order of the fields is J gene, D gene, clone size, V gene, CDR3 protein, CDR3 DNA. A D gene is named only where the DNA matches it firmly. Size values are once, few and many counts, or a class for expanded clones, and some rows have none.

>TRBJ2-2|TRBD2|NA|TRBV4-2
CASRPPGLEGTGELFF
TGTGCCAGCAGGCCACCGGGACTAGAGGGCACCGGGGAGCTGTTTTTT
>TRBJ2-1|TRBD1|NA|TRBV10-3
CAISDQSLRLRDRQFF
TGTGCCATCAGTGACCAGTCGTTGCGATTAAGGGACAGACAGTTCTTC
>TRBJ2-1|TRBD1|once|TRBV5-1
CASSRTGNYNEQFF
TGCGCCAGCAGCCGGACAGGTAACTACAATGAGCAGTTCTTC
>TRBJ1-5|NA|NA|TRBV6-2/TRBV6-3
CASSNRVFYQPQHF
TGTGCCAGCAGTAACAGGGTTTTTTATCAGCCCCAGCATTTT
>TRBJ2-3|NA|NA|TRBV11-2
CASSLDSQGYGTDTQYF
TGTGCCAGCAGCTTAGATTCTCAGGGATACGGCACAGATACGCAGTATTTT
>TRBJ2-7|TRBD2|NA|TRBV30
CAWKGLAGGKHEQYF
TGTGCCTGGAAGGGACTAGCGGGAGGGAAACACGAGCAGTACTTC
>TRBJ1-1|NA|NA|TRBV6-5
CASSRGVDGTEAFF
TGTGCCAGCAGCCGTGGAGTTGACGGCACTGAAGCTTTCTTT
>TRBJ1-2|NA|NA|TRBV4-1
CASSQVDRFGYGYTF
TGCGCCAGCAGCCAAGTTGACAGATTCGGCTATGGCTACACCTTC
>TRBJ1-1|TRBD1|NA|TRBV28
CASSPPGGIGAFF
TGTGCCAGCAGTCCCCCAGGGGGCATCGGAGCTTTCTTT
>TRBJ1-2|TRBD1|NA|TRBV19
CASSLQGAGNYGYTF
TGTGCCAGTAGTTTACAGGGGGCGGGGAACTATGGCTACACCTTC
>TRBJ2-1|NA|NA|TRBV7-9
CASSLSQGPGGQFF
TGTGCCAGCAGCTTAAGTCAGGGCCCCGGGGGTCAGTTCTTC
>TRBJ1-4|TRBD1|NA|TRBV6-2/TRBV6-3
CASSHGQDGEKLFF
TGTGCCAGCAGTCACGGACAGGATGGGGAAAAACTGTTTTTT
>TRBJ2-1|NA|NA|TRBV18
CASSPTVYEQFF
TGTGCCAGCTCACCGACAGTATATGAGCAGTTCTTC
>TRBJ2-3|NA|NA|TRBV18
CASSRLADTDTQYF
TGTGCCAGCTCACGGCTGGCAGACACAGATACGCAGTATTTT
>TRBJ1-5|NA|NA|TRBV28
CASSISGFLEEPQHF
TGTGCCAGCAGTATCTCCGGGTTTCTAGAAGAGCCCCAGCATTTT
>TRBJ1-1|TRBD1|NA|TRBV28
CASREDGDRGNTEAFF
TGTGCCAGCAGAGAAGACGGGGACAGGGGGAACACTGAAGCTTTCTTT
>TRBJ1-6|NA|NA|TRBV7-3
CASSSPPTLPGSPLHF
TGTGCCAGCAGCTCACCACCTACCCTTCCGGGTTCACCCCTCCACTTT
>TRBJ1-4|TRBD1|NA|TRBV5-6
CASSLRDRVGKLFF
TGTGCCAGCAGCCTCCGGGACAGGGTGGGCAAACTGTTTTTT
>TRBJ2-3|NA|NA|TRBV10-1
CASTPGKGTDTQYF
TGCGCCAGCACCCCAGGGAAAGGCACAGATACGCAGTATTTT
>TRBJ1-3|NA|NA|TRBV9
CASSVLPRDTSSGNTIYF
TGTGCCAGCAGCGTACTGCCCCGAGACACTAGCTCTGGAAACACCATATATTTT
>TRBJ1-2|NA|NA|TRBV7-8
CASSLGGQGANYGYTF
TGTGCCAGCAGCTTAGGGGGGCAGGGAGCTAACTATGGCTACACCTTC
>TRBJ1-6|NA|NA|TRBV4-1
CASSQGAGNSPLHF
TGCGCCAGCAGCCAAGGGGCAGGGAATTCACCCCTCCACTTT
>TRBJ2-3|NA|NA|TRBV7-9
CASSLVPFAVSTDTQYF
TGTGCCAGCAGCTTAGTCCCTTTTGCGGTTTCTACAGATACGCAGTATTTT
>TRBJ2-3|NA|NA|TRBV10-3
CAISDGYPQDTDTQYF
TGTGCCATCAGTGACGGCTATCCTCAGGACACAGATACGCAGTATTTT
>TRBJ1-5|NA|NA|TRBV7-2
CASSLGDWGTEPQHF
TGTGCCAGCAGCTTAGGCGACTGGGGCACAGAGCCCCAGCATTTT
>TRBJ2-3|NA|NA|TRBV28
CASSLVAGSGTDTQYF
TGTGCCAGCAGTTTAGTTGCGGGCTCGGGCACAGATACGCAGTATTTT
>TRBJ2-5|TRBD2|NA|TRBV29-1
CSVARLGGSSEETQYF
TGCAGCGTGGCCCGTTTGGGCGGGAGCTCCGAAGAGACCCAGTACTTC
>TRBJ1-3|TRBD1|NA|TRBV7-9
CASSLVGGRGNTIYF
TGTGCCAGCAGCTTAGTAGGGGGCCGTGGAAACACCATATATTTT
>TRBJ2-5|TRBD1|NA|TRBV5-4
CASSFSGQVQETQYF
TGTGCCAGCAGCTTCTCGGGACAGGTACAAGAGACCCAGTACTTC
>TRBJ2-1|TRBD2|NA|TRBV5-6
CASSSLLLAGGNEQFF
TGTGCCAGCAGCTCCTTACTACTAGCGGGGGGCAATGAGCAGTTCTTC
>TRBJ2-2|TRBD1|NA|TRBV27
CASSLMGDRGNTGELFF
TGTGCCAGCAGTTTAATGGGGGACAGGGGTAACACCGGGGAGCTGTTTTTT
>TRBJ1-3|TRBD1|NA|TRBV3-1/TRBV3-2
CASSPGGGDRAGNTIYF
TGTGCCAGCAGCCCCGGAGGTGGGGACAGGGCTGGAAACACCATATATTTT
>TRBJ2-1|NA|NA|TRBV12-3/TRBV12-4
CASSLSYNEQFF
TGTGCCAGCAGTCTGAGCTACAATGAGCAGTTCTTC
>TRBJ2-7|TRBD1|NA|TRBV18
CASSQPGQGGGEQYF
TGTGCCAGCTCACAACCGGGACAGGGAGGGGGCGAGCAGTACTTC
>TRBJ2-7|TRBD1|many|TRBV29-1
CSVVGQVSYEQYF
TGCAGCGTTGTGGGACAGGTCTCCTACGAGCAGTACTTC
>TRBJ1-1|NA|NA|TRBV3-1/TRBV3-2
CASSHQGMNTEAFF
TGTGCCAGCAGCCACCAGGGGATGAACACTGAAGCTTTCTTT
>TRBJ1-6|NA|NA|TRBV7-2
CASRPQTTFNSPLHF
TGTGCCAGCAGACCACAGACTACCTTTAATTCACCCCTCCACTTT
>TRBJ2-5|TRBD1|once|TRBV6-4
CASSSGTGSETQYF
TGTGCCAGCAGTTCCGGGACAGGCTCGGAGACCCAGTACTTC
>TRBJ2-1|TRBD2|NA|TRBV10-3
CATLLAGGYEQFF
TGTGCCACTCTACTAGCGGGGGGTTATGAGCAGTTCTTC
>TRBJ2-7|NA|NA|TRBV4-2
CASSQDPDNYEQYF
TGTGCCAGCAGCCAAGATCCCGACAATTACGAGCAGTACTTC
>TRBJ2-3|TRBD2|NA|TRBV7-2
CASSLGLAGGADTQYF
TGTGCCAGCAGCTTAGGACTAGCGGGAGGTGCAGATACGCAGTATTTT
>TRBJ2-5|NA|NA|TRBV12-3/TRBV12-4
CASSLFGETQYF
TGTGCCAGCAGTTTATTCGGGGAGACCCAGTACTTC
>TRBJ1-2|NA|once|TRBV6-1
CASSEMGQIYGYTF
TGTGCCAGCAGTGAAATGGGGCAGATATATGGCTACACCTTC
>TRBJ2-2|NA|NA|TRBV30
CAWRLAGELFF
TGTGCCTGGAGGTTAGCGGGGGAGCTGTTTTTT
>TRBJ2-5|TRBD1|NA|TRBV24-1
CATSDLHRGLGAQETQYF
TGTGCCACCAGTGATTTGCACAGGGGGTTGGGGGCCCAAGAGACCCAGTACTTC
>TRBJ1-5|TRBD1|NA|TRBV19
CASTLGQLNQPQHF
TGTGCCAGTACCTTGGGACAGCTAAATCAGCCCCAGCATTTT